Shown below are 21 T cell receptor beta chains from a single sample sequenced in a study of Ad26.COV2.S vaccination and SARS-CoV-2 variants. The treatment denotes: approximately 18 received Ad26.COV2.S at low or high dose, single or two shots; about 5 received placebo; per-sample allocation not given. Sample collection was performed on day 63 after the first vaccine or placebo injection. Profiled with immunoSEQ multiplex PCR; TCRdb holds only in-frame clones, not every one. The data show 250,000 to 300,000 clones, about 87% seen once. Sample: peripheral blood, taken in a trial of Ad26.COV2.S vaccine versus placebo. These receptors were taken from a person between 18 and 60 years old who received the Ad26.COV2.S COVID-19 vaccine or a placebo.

DNA of the CDR3: TGCGCCAGCAGCCCCGGGACAGGGGTTGGTTCTTCTGAAGCTTTCTTT. This encodes CASSPGTGVGSSEAFF. The V call is TRBV5-1, the J call TRBJ1-1; 10 nucleotides align to TRBD1. V lost 4 bases, J lost 6 bases, and 12 bases stayed unmatched. The CDR3 covers 16 residues. The germline gives CDR1 SGHRS, CDR2 YFSETQ.

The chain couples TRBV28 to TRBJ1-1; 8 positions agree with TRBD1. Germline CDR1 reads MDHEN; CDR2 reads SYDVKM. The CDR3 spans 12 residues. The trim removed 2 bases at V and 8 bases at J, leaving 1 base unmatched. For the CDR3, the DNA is TGTGCCAGCAGTTTAAACAGGGGGGAAGCTTTCTTT. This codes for CASSLNRGEAFF.

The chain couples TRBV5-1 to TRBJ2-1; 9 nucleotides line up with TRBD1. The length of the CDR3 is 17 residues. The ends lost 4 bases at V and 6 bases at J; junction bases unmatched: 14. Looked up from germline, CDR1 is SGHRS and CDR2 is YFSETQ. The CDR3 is CASSDPGQGFGVNEQFF. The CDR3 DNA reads TGCGCCAGCAGCGACCCCGGACAGGGGTTTGGAGTCAATGAGCAGTTCTTC.

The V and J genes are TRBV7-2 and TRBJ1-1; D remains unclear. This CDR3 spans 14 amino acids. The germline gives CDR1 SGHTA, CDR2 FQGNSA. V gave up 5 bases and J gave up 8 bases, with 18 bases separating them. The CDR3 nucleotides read TGTGCCAGCAGCCCTTTCAGCTGGGGAAGGGAAGCTTTCTTT. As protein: CASSPFSWGREAFF. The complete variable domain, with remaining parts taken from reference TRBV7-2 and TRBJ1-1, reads GAGVSQSPSNKVTEKGKDVELRCDPISGHTALYWYRQSLGQGLEFLIYFQGNSAPDKSGLPSDRFSAERTGGSVSTLTIQRTQQEDSAVYLCASSPFSWGREAFFGQGTRLTVV.

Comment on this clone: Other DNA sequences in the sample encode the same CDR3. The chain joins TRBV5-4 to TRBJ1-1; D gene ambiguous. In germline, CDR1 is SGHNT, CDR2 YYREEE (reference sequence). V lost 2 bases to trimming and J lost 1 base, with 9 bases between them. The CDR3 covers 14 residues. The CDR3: CASSLSGRNTEAFF. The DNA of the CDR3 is TGTGCCAGCAGCTTATCCGGCAGGAACACTGAAGCTTTCTTT.

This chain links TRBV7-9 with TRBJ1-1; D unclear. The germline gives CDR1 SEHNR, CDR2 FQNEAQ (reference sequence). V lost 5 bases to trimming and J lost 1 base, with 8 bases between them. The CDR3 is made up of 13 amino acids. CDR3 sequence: CASSPGWNTEAFF. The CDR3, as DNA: TGTGCCAGCAGCCCTGGCTGGAACACTGAAGCTTTCTTT.

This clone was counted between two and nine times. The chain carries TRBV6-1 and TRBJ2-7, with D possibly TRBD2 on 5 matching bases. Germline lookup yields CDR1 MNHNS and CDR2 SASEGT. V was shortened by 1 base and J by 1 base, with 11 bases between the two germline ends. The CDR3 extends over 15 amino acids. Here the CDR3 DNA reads TGTGCCAGCAGTGAAGAGGTACTAGGTTCCTACGAGCAGTACTTC. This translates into CASSEEVLGSYEQYF.

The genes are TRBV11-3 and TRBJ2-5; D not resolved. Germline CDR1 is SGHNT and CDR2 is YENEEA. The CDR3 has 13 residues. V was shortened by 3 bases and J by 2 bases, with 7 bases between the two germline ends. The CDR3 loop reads CASSFGPQETQYF. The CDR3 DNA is TGTGCCAGCAGCTTTGGACCGCAAGAGACCCAGTACTTC.

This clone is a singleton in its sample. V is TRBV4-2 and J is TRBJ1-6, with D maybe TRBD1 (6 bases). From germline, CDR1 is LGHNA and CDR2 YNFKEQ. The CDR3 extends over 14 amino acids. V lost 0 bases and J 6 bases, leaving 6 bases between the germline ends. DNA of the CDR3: TGTGCCAGCAGCCAAGAACAGGGTAATTCACCCCTCCACTTT. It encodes CASSQEQGNSPLHF.

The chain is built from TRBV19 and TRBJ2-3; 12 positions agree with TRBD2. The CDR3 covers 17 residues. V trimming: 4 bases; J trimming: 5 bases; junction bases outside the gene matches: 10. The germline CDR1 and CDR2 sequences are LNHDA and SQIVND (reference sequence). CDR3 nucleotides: TGTGCCAGTAGTAACGAATGGACTAGCGGGATGGGAGATACGCAGTATTTT. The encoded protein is CASSNEWTSGMGDTQYF.

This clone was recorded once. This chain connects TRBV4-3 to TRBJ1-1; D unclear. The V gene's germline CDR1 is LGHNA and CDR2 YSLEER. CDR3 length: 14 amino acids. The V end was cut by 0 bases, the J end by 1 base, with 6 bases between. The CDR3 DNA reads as TGCGCCAGCAGCCAAGATGGTGGGAACACTGAAGCTTTCTTT. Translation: CASSQDGGNTEAFF.

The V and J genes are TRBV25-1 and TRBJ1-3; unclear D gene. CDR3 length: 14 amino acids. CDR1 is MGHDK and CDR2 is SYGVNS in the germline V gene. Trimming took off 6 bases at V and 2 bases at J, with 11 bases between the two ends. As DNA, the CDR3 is TGTGCCAGCAGAAGTGTAGGTACTGGAAACACCATATATTTT. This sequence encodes CASRSVGTGNTIYF.

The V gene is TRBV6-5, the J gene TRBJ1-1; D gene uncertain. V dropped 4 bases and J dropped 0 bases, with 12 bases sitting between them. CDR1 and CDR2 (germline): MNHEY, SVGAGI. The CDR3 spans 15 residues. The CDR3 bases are TGTGCCAGCAGTTCTCTGACACTTTTGAACACTGAAGCTTTCTTT. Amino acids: CASSSLTLLNTEAFF.

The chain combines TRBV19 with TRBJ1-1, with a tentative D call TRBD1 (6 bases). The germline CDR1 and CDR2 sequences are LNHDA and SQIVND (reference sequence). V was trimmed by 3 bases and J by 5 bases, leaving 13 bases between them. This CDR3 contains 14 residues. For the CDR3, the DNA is TGTGCCAGTAGTATCCAGGGGTTAGGGACTGAAGCTTTCTTT. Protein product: CASSIQGLGTEAFF.

CDR3 DNA: TGCGCCAGCAGCCAAATTATTGGGGGCACTGAAGCTTTCTTT. Translated, it gives CASSQIIGGTEAFF. The chain recombines TRBV4-1 with TRBJ1-1; D perhaps matches TRBD1 (5 bases). This CDR3 has 14 residues. Germline V CDR1 and CDR2: MGHRA, YSYEKL. V was trimmed by 2 bases and J by 4 bases, leaving 11 bases between them.

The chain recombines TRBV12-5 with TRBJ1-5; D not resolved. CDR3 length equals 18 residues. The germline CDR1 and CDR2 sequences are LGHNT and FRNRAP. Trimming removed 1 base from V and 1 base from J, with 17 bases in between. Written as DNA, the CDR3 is TGTGCTAGTGGTTTGGCCCCCCTCCTCTTAGGGAGCAATCAGCCCCAGCATTTT. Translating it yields CASGLAPLLLGSNQPQHF.

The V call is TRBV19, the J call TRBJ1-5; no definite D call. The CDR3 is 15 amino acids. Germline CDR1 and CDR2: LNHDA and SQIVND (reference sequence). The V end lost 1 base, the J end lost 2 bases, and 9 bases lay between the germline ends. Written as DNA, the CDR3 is TGTGCCAGTAGTATAGTCGGGGTCGGCAATCAGCCCCAGCATTTT. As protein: CASSIVGVGNQPQHF.

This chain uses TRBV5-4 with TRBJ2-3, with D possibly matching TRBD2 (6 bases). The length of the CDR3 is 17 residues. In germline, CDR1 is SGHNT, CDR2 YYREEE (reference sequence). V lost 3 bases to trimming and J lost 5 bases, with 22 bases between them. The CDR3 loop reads CASSSSQGLFLRDTQYF. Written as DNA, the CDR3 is TGTGCCAGCAGCTCAAGCCAGGGACTTTTCCTACGAGATACGCAGTATTTT.

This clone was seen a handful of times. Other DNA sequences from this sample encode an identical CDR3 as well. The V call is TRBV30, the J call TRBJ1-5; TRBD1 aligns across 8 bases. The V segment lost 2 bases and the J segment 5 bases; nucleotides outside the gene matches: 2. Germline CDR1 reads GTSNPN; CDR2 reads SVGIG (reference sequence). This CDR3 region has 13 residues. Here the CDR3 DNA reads TGTGCCTGGAGTCTACAGGGGGATCAGCCCCAGCATTTT. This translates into CAWSLQGDQPQHF.

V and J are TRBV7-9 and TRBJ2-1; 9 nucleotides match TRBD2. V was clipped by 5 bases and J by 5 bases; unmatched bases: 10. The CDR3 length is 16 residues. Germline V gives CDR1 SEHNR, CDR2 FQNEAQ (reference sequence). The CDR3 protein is CASSHTIAGENNEQFF. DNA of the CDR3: TGTGCCAGCAGCCATACCATAGCGGGGGAAAACAATGAGCAGTTCTTC.

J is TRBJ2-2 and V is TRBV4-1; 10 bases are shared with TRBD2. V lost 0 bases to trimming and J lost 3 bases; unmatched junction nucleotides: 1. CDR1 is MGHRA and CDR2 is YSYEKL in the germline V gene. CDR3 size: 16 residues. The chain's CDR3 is CASSQDLAGDTGELFF. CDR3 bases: TGCGCCAGCAGCCAAGACCTAGCGGGAGACACCGGGGAGCTGTTTTTT.